This T cell receptor beta chain was obtained from a study of T cells in Graves' hyperthyroidism and ophthalmopathy. Study-level points and caveats: A model of 13 V-J features distinguished ophthalmopathy from stable hyperthyroidism.

Diagnoses were made from clinical symptoms, serum measures (thyroxine and TRAb), thyroid ultrasound and orbital computed tomography. The CDR3 is 16 residues long. Between the trimmed V and J ends, which lost 5 bases and 0 bases, there was a span of 16 bases. Germline V lookup: CDR1 MNHEY, CDR2 SMNVEV (reference sequence). This clonotype was observed at least ten times. Its matching antigen is unknown. The source material, RNA transcripts, was used to amplify TCR beta CDR3 regions. First-round RT-PCR targeting the TCR CDR3 was performed with the HTBI primer set. TCRdb fed the multiplex PCR reads into MiXCR, producing one record per CDR3 protein. The sample yields a few hundred thousand distinct CDR3 sequences, less than 25% seen once.

This clonotype was obtained from a man aged 18 to 30 with Graves' hyperthyroidism. The sequenced material came from blood. The chain has TRBV27 and TRBJ1-2; tentative D call: TRBD1 (5 bases). CDR3 coding DNA: TGTGCCAGCAGTGTCGGGGGGGTAGGGTCTAACTATGGCTACACCTTC. This codes for CASSVGGVGSNYGYTF.